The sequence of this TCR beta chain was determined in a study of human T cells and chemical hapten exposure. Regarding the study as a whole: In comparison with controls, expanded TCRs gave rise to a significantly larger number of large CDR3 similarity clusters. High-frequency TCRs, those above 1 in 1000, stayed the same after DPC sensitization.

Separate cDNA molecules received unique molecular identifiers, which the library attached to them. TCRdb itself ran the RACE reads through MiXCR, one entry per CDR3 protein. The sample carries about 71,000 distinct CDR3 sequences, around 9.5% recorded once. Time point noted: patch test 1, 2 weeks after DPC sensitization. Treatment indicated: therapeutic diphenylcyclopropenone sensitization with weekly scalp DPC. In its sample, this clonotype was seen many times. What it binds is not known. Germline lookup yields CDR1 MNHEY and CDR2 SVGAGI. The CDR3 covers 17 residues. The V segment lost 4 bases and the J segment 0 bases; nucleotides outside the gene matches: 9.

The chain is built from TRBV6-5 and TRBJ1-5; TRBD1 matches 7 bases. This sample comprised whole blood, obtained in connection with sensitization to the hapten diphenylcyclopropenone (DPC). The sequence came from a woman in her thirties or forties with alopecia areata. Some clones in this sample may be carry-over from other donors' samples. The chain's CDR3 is CASSLTGTANSNQPQHF. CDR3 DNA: TGTGCCAGCAGTTTGACCGGGACAGCTAATAGCAATCAGCCCCAGCATTTT.